The rows below give T cell receptor beta chains drawn from one sample of a study of T cells in Graves' hyperthyroidism and ophthalmopathy. TCRdb redid the calling of the multiplex PCR reads with MiXCR, one entry per CDR3 protein. The sample yields about 270,000 distinct CDR3 sequences, roughly a quarter seen once. Material: blood. Receptors originate from a woman aged 40-49 years with Graves' ophthalmopathy. CDR3s include the opening cysteine and the closing phenylalanine or tryptophan. The D gene is left open where the match is weak. Clone size, where shown, is once, few, many, or a class for clones that have expanded.

j_call: TRBJ1-1
v_call: TRBV4-1
clone_size: many
d_call: .
cdr3_nt: TGCGCCAGCAGCCAATCGACACAGAACACTGAAGCTTTCTTT
cdr3_aa: CASSQSTQNTEAFF

j_call: TRBJ2-7
v_call: TRBV7-2
clone_size: many
d_call: .
cdr3_nt: TGTGCCAGCAGCTGGACCGCGGGGGCGGACGAGCAGTACTTC
cdr3_aa: CASSWTAGADEQYF

j_call: TRBJ2-7
v_call: TRBV6-1
clone_size: many
d_call: .
cdr3_nt: TGTGCCAGCTCAAGGGGGGGGTTCGAGCAGTACTTC
cdr3_aa: CASSRGGFEQYF

j_call: TRBJ2-7
v_call: TRBV15
clone_size: .
d_call: TRBD2
cdr3_nt: TGTGCCACCAGCAAGGAGCGGGAGTTCGACGAGCAGTACTTC
cdr3_aa: CATSKEREFDEQYF

j_call: TRBJ2-7
v_call: TRBV7-2
clone_size: many
d_call: TRBD1
cdr3_nt: TGTGCCAGCAGCCCCGGGACAGGGGTCTACGAGCAGTACTTC
cdr3_aa: CASSPGTGVYEQYF

j_call: TRBJ1-1
v_call: TRBV20-1
clone_size: many
d_call: TRBD1
cdr3_nt: TGCATAGGACAGGGGGACACTGAAGCTTTCTTT
cdr3_aa: CIGQGDTEAFF

j_call: TRBJ2-5
v_call: TRBV5-1
clone_size: many
d_call: .
cdr3_nt: TGCGCCAGCAGCTTGGTTCCAGTCGGTCAGGGGACCCAGTACTTC
cdr3_aa: CASSLVPVGQGTQYF

j_call: TRBJ2-2
v_call: TRBV19
clone_size: many
d_call: TRBD2
cdr3_nt: TGTGCCAGTAGTCCAACTAGCGGGGGAGGCGGGGAGCTGTTTTTT
cdr3_aa: CASSPTSGGGGELFF

j_call: TRBJ2-7
v_call: TRBV7-2
clone_size: .
d_call: .
cdr3_nt: TGTGCCAGCAGCTTAGAAAAGTTTTACGAGCAGTACTTC
cdr3_aa: CASSLEKFYEQYF

j_call: TRBJ2-5
v_call: TRBV6-2/TRBV6-3
clone_size: .
d_call: TRBD2
cdr3_nt: TGTGCCAGCAGTTACTCGTGGTCTAGCGGCGGAGAGACCCAGTACTTC
cdr3_aa: CASSYSWSSGGETQYF

j_call: TRBJ2-5
v_call: TRBV7-7
clone_size: many
d_call: TRBD2
cdr3_nt: TGTGCTAGCAGCCCGTCGGGGGGGGAGACCCAGTACTTC
cdr3_aa: CASSPSGGETQYF

j_call: TRBJ2-7
v_call: TRBV6-2/TRBV6-3
clone_size: many
d_call: .
cdr3_nt: TGTGCCAGCAGTCACGGAGATAGCCCGAGGTTGCCCCTCTACGAGCAGTACTTC
cdr3_aa: CASSHGDSPRLPLYEQYF

j_call: TRBJ1-2
v_call: TRBV7-2
clone_size: many
d_call: .
cdr3_nt: TGTGCCAGCAGCTTAGCGCGGTACAGGGACTATGGCTACACCTTC
cdr3_aa: CASSLARYRDYGYTF

j_call: TRBJ2-7
v_call: TRBV20-1
clone_size: many
d_call: .
cdr3_nt: TGCAGTGCAATTCTGGCGGGCCTAAACTACGAGCAGTACTTC
cdr3_aa: CSAILAGLNYEQYF

j_call: TRBJ2-7
v_call: TRBV7-2
clone_size: .
d_call: TRBD2
cdr3_nt: TGTGCCAGCAGCTCGGGAGGTCGAACCTACGAGCAGTACTTC
cdr3_aa: CASSSGGRTYEQYF

j_call: TRBJ1-2
v_call: TRBV6-1
clone_size: .
d_call: .
cdr3_nt: TGTGCCAGCAGCCAGATAGGACAGCAAGTCTATGGCTACACCTTC
cdr3_aa: CASSQIGQQVYGYTF

j_call: TRBJ2-7
v_call: TRBV2
clone_size: .
d_call: TRBD2
cdr3_nt: TGTGCCAGCAGCGCAATAGCGGGAGGCCCCTCTGGCGAGCAGTACTTC
cdr3_aa: CASSAIAGGPSGEQYF

j_call: TRBJ1-3
v_call: TRBV9
clone_size: many
d_call: TRBD1
cdr3_nt: TGTGCCAGCAGCGTAGCCGGGACAGTTTCTGGAAACACCATATATTTT
cdr3_aa: CASSVAGTVSGNTIYF

j_call: TRBJ1-1
v_call: TRBV12-3/TRBV12-4
clone_size: .
d_call: TRBD1
cdr3_nt: TGTGCCAGCAGTCCCGAGGGGGCCAACACTGAAGCTTTCTTT
cdr3_aa: CASSPEGANTEAFF

j_call: TRBJ2-3
v_call: TRBV6-2/TRBV6-3
clone_size: few
d_call: TRBD2
cdr3_nt: TGTGCCAGCAGTTACCCTCCTCCGGGACTAGCGGGAGCGTGGGGCACAGATACGCAGTATTTT
cdr3_aa: CASSYPPPGLAGAWGTDTQYF

j_call: TRBJ2-7
v_call: TRBV28
clone_size: many
d_call: TRBD1
cdr3_nt: TGTGCCAGCAGCTCCGGGACAGACTACGAGCAGTACTTC
cdr3_aa: CASSSGTDYEQYF

j_call: TRBJ2-7
v_call: TRBV2
clone_size: many
d_call: .
cdr3_nt: TGTGCCAGCGACTTTCCTAGCGAAGGGGCTTACGAGCAGTACTTC
cdr3_aa: CASDFPSEGAYEQYF

j_call: TRBJ2-7
v_call: TRBV10-3
clone_size: many
d_call: TRBD2
cdr3_nt: TGTGCCATCAGTTCCGGGACTAGCGGGGACTACGAGCAGTACTTC
cdr3_aa: CAISSGTSGDYEQYF

j_call: TRBJ2-7
v_call: TRBV7-9
clone_size: many
d_call: .
cdr3_nt: TGTGCCAGCAGCCAAGGGAACGAGCAGTACTTC
cdr3_aa: CASSQGNEQYF

j_call: TRBJ2-7
v_call: TRBV6-2/TRBV6-3
clone_size: .
d_call: .
cdr3_nt: TGTGCCAGCATGACCAGGGAGCACTACGAGCAGTACTTC
cdr3_aa: CASMTREHYEQYF

j_call: TRBJ2-2
v_call: TRBV29-1
clone_size: many
d_call: TRBD2
cdr3_nt: TGCAGCGTTGAAGCGGGACTAGCGGGAGGTACCGGGGAGCTGTTTTTT
cdr3_aa: CSVEAGLAGGTGELFF

j_call: TRBJ2-2
v_call: TRBV19
clone_size: many
d_call: .
cdr3_nt: TGTGCCAGTAGTATCAGTACCACGAACACCGGGGAGCTGTTTTTT
cdr3_aa: CASSISTTNTGELFF

j_call: TRBJ2-5
v_call: TRBV12-3/TRBV12-4
clone_size: many
d_call: .
cdr3_nt: TGTGCCAGCAGGGCCCAGAGTCCCGTGCAAGAGACCCAGTACTTC
cdr3_aa: CASRAQSPVQETQYF

j_call: TRBJ1-1
v_call: TRBV11-1
clone_size: few
d_call: .
cdr3_nt: TGTGCCAGCAGCAATAGCCGGGGCACAAAATTAAAGTTGGCTGAAGCTTTCTTT
cdr3_aa: CASSNSRGTKLKLAEAFF

j_call: TRBJ2-7
v_call: TRBV7-2
clone_size: .
d_call: TRBD2
cdr3_nt: TGTGCCAGCAGCTTAGTGACTAGCGGGACAAGGGAGCAGTACTTC
cdr3_aa: CASSLVTSGTREQYF

j_call: TRBJ2-7
v_call: TRBV7-2
clone_size: many
d_call: .
cdr3_nt: TGTGCCAGCAGCTTAGTGGCCGTCGCCGAGCAGTACTTC
cdr3_aa: CASSLVAVAEQYF

j_call: TRBJ2-7
v_call: TRBV20-1
clone_size: many
d_call: .
cdr3_nt: TGCAGTGCTAGCACAAACAGGATCTACGAGCAGTACTTC
cdr3_aa: CSASTNRIYEQYF

j_call: TRBJ1-5
v_call: TRBV19
clone_size: few
d_call: TRBD1
cdr3_nt: TGTGCCAGTAGTATAGTGGACAGGAGTAATCAGCCCCAGCATTTT
cdr3_aa: CASSIVDRSNQPQHF

j_call: TRBJ1-5
v_call: TRBV20-1
clone_size: many
d_call: TRBD1
cdr3_nt: TGCAGTGCTAGTAGCCGGGACAGGGGTTTGGGCGGCAATCAGCCCCAGCATTTT
cdr3_aa: CSASSRDRGLGGNQPQHF

j_call: TRBJ2-5
v_call: TRBV6-1
clone_size: many
d_call: TRBD2
cdr3_nt: TGTGCCAGCAGTCTCATAGCGGGCGAGACCCAGTACTTC
cdr3_aa: CASSLIAGETQYF

j_call: TRBJ2-2
v_call: TRBV5-1
clone_size: many
d_call: .
cdr3_nt: TGCGCCAGCAGCCCCGGGGTGCTGGTAAGCTACACCGGGGAGCTGTTTTTT
cdr3_aa: CASSPGVLVSYTGELFF

j_call: TRBJ1-1
v_call: TRBV24-1
clone_size: .
d_call: TRBD1
cdr3_nt: TGTGCCACCAGTGATAGCGGACAGGGGGAGAACACTGAAGCTTTCTTT
cdr3_aa: CATSDSGQGENTEAFF

j_call: TRBJ2-3
v_call: TRBV5-1
clone_size: many
d_call: TRBD1
cdr3_nt: TGCGCCAGCAGCCTAAGCCAGGGGGTGGATACGCAGTATTTT
cdr3_aa: CASSLSQGVDTQYF

j_call: TRBJ2-2
v_call: TRBV20-1
clone_size: many
d_call: TRBD2
cdr3_nt: TGCAGTGCTTACCAACTAGCGGGAGGGAACACCGGGGAGCTGTTTTTT
cdr3_aa: CSAYQLAGGNTGELFF

j_call: TRBJ1-1
v_call: TRBV27
clone_size: many
d_call: TRBD1
cdr3_nt: TGTGCCAGCAGCAACCCCGGGACAGGGAACACTGAAGCTTTCTTT
cdr3_aa: CASSNPGTGNTEAFF

j_call: TRBJ1-2
v_call: TRBV6-5
clone_size: many
d_call: TRBD1
cdr3_nt: TGTGCCAGCAGTTCCCGACAGGGGGGAGGCTACACCTTC
cdr3_aa: CASSSRQGGGYTF

j_call: TRBJ1-5
v_call: TRBV2
clone_size: many
d_call: .
cdr3_nt: TGTGCCAGCAGTGACCTCACAGGGCTGGGAGGCAATCAGCCCCAGCATTTT
cdr3_aa: CASSDLTGLGGNQPQHF

j_call: TRBJ2-5
v_call: TRBV28
clone_size: .
d_call: .
cdr3_nt: TGTGCCAGCAGTTTCCAGGGGCAAGAGACCCAGTACTTC
cdr3_aa: CASSFQGQETQYF

j_call: TRBJ2-7
v_call: TRBV11-1
clone_size: many
d_call: TRBD2
cdr3_nt: TGTGCCAGCAGCTCCGGGTTTGGGCAGGGAGGGGACGAGCAGTACTTC
cdr3_aa: CASSSGFGQGGDEQYF

j_call: TRBJ1-1
v_call: TRBV2
clone_size: .
d_call: .
cdr3_nt: TGTGCCAGCAAAGTGGGGGTGGACACTGAAGCTTTCTTT
cdr3_aa: CASKVGVDTEAFF

j_call: TRBJ1-5
v_call: TRBV6-1
clone_size: many
d_call: .
cdr3_nt: TGTGCCAGCAGTCAAGGACAACATAGCAATCAGCCCCAGCATTTT
cdr3_aa: CASSQGQHSNQPQHF

j_call: TRBJ2-2
v_call: TRBV30
clone_size: many
d_call: TRBD2
cdr3_nt: TGTGCCTGTGAGGGACTAACCAACACCGGGGAGCTGTTTTTT
cdr3_aa: CACEGLTNTGELFF

j_call: TRBJ1-2
v_call: TRBV12-3/TRBV12-4
clone_size: .
d_call: .
cdr3_nt: TGTGCCAGCAGTTTCGGGACACTTGGCTATGGCTACACCTTC
cdr3_aa: CASSFGTLGYGYTF

j_call: TRBJ2-5
v_call: TRBV6-5
clone_size: many
d_call: .
cdr3_nt: TGTGCCAGCAGAGGCCGTCGGGCCGCAGGACCAGAGACCCAGTACTTC
cdr3_aa: CASRGRRAAGPETQYF